The clone carrying this T cell receptor (beta chain) was seen once. At one of its ends the junction is not consistent with the germline gene, which may arise from a read error. The data were obtained in a study of shared clonotypes between healthy human individuals. Genomic DNA from each subset was divided evenly over several immunoSEQ plates. PCR replicates from unsorted PBMC used roughly 300 ng DNA, and this amount was tens of thousands of T cell genomes. Method: immunoSEQ multiplex PCR; TCRdb's copy keeps in-frame clones and lacks some. The repertoire includes about 510,000 clones, about 79% of them detected once, and roughly an eighth sits in the top ten. Germline V CDR1 and CDR2: LGHNA, YNFKEQ. This CDR3 is 13 amino acids long. When samples were unsorted, roughly 91 million PBMCs were used for genomic DNA.

The specimen was PBMCs. The rearrangement links TRBV4-2 to TRBJ2-7, with D perhaps matching TRBD1 (6 bases). The sequence came from a woman aged 40 to 55 in good health. Some clones in this sample may be carry-over from other donors' samples. CDR3 sequence: CASSQGQAYERYF. Written as DNA, the CDR3 is TGTGCCAGCAGCCAAGGACAGGCCTACGAGCGGTACTTC.